This TCR beta chain was recovered during a study of T cell responses to AZD1222 COVID-19 vaccine (dated by TCRdb to the early 2020s). For context, the study as a whole: AZD1222 recipients whose second dose came at about 4 weeks and those whose second dose came at about 12 weeks were combined into one group, since spike-specific TCR depth and breadth did not differ between the two schedules. Trial participants were enrolled by age into 18-55, 56-69 and 70-plus year subgroups, with around 150, 28 and 57 TCR-sequenced participants respectively. A total of just over 230 trial participants underwent TCR sequencing, of whom under 220 had received two doses of AZD1222 and about 26 had received two doses of the MenACWY control vaccine. Points the paper makes about the study in general: Participants were mostly white British, with more females than males. The authors suggested clonal diversity may have been underestimated. No day 14 peak-response samples were available, so repertoires were characterized only after the peak T cell response. Reportedly, almost half of the unique spike-specific TCRs recognized epitopes lying outside the regions that are mutated in the B.1.351 and B.1.1.7 variants. After two AZD1222 doses, both the breadth and the depth of spike-specific TCRs were significantly higher than at day 0 and than in MenACWY recipients. Vaccine-associated CD4 TCRs spanned the whole spike protein, with dominant responses in regions 160-218 and 743-854. In the small 56-69-year group, the increase in depth fell short of significance, most likely because of low power. Only six or seven AZD1222 recipients were SARS-CoV-2 seropositive at baseline, limiting conclusions about previously exposed vaccinees.

Comments on this clone: Its antigen is currently not known. Base qualities are not provided; no much larger clone lies one nucleotide away.

The CDR3 regions of human TCRbeta chains were subjected to immunosequencing. The study's own analysis went as follows. Repertoire TCRs were checked for matches against a reference library of SARS-CoV-2-specific TCRs that had been generated using the MIRA antigen-specificity platform. Breadth meant the fraction of unique TCRs that were SARS-CoV-2-associated, whereas depth meant the fraction of total T cells that were SARS-CoV-2-associated. Each spike-specific TCR was assigned to its reactive spike region and to a CD4 or CD8 class using the MIRA data. Log10-transformed breadth and depth values were compared by one-way ANOVA with Sidak's multiple comparisons tests. This is the immuneACCESS table as TCRdb keeps it, with only in-frame sequences that have V and J called. A part of the clones is gone; compared with another copy, unresolved V genes explain less than half, and the rest is unexplained. That table supplies the V and J calls and clone size; D and trimming were determined from the DNA. Recorded for this sample are about 120,000 clones; 75% to 90% of them occurred a single time. The ten largest clones take up 2.4% of the sample.

Looking up the germline V gene (reference sequence) yields CDR1 LNHDA and CDR2 SQIVND. The CDR3 holds 15 amino acids from the cysteine to the phenylalanine. Only the CDR3 region is kept as DNA, spanning 45 bases read in frame from base 1. Germline trimming: 5 bases from V, 3 bases from J; junction bases outside gene matches: 6. According to the study, the label for this sample's time point signals: baseline before first vaccination. Vaccinee samples were obtained from the UK trials COV001 and COV002, which included a single-blind randomized controlled phase 2/3 trial of AZD1222 (ChAdOx1 nCoV-19) in healthy adults. For TCRbeta chain sequencing, PBMC samples from trial participants were taken at day 0 and at day 28 after the second dose.

This TCR came from an adult in good health. Here the chain combines TRBV19 and TRBJ2-7, with 11 central nucleotides matching TRBD2. The source was peripheral blood, collected on day 0 of AZD1222 vaccination. The nucleotide sequence is TGTGCCAGTAGTTCTACTAGCGGGAGCCTCTACGAGCAGTACTTC. This encodes CASSSTSGSLYEQYF.